The sequence of this T cell receptor (beta chain) was determined in a study of cytomegalovirus exposure and HLA in healthy donors. Background on the study: Approximately 180 million T cells yielded 100 million to 130 million unique TCR beta sequences, as an earlier analysis found.

The germline V gene encodes CDR1 SGHRS and CDR2 YFSETQ. There are 14 residues in the CDR3. In the case of this clone: Its target is not known.

Study-level results: Sequencing probably produced one cluster of sequence variants that were highly shared.

PCR used 60 Vbeta primers and 13 Jbeta primers. Per the authors' pipeline: Counted up in a later analysis, unique TCR beta chains came to some 80 million, with around 10 million shared. Profiling relied on immunoSEQ multiplex PCR, and the TCRdb table lists in-frame clones only, not all of them. V, J and clone size are those of that table, while D and trimming were read from the DNA. This table has approximately 150,000 clones, about four fifths appearing once. V usage is TRBV5-1 and J usage is TRBJ2-5; D not certain. The DNA end is a closer match to TRBJ2-7, so the J assignment may be wrong. This clonotype originated in a woman aged 18-29 years in good health and CMV-seropositive. The sequenced sample was PBMCs. The CDR3 sequence is CASSLPGSHYEQYF. CDR3 coding DNA: TGCGCCAGCAGCTTGCCCGGTTCCCACTACGAGCAGTACTTC.